These 17 T cell receptor beta chains were sequenced from one sample in a study of blood T cell repertoires in COVID-19. Libraries were prepared by immunoSEQ multiplex PCR; TCRdb keeps only in-frame clonotypes and omits some of them. The sample shows roughly 250,000 clones, 80% to 90% of them seen only once. The source material was peripheral blood. The receptors stem from a man under 40 with acute or convalescent COVID-19.

The CDR3 DNA follows: TGCGCCAGCAGCCGTGACGGGTTTAACTATGGCTACACCTTC. Amino acid sequence: CASSRDGFNYGYTF. The V and J genes are TRBV5-1 and TRBJ1-2; D is undetermined. Trimming took 4 bases from V and 1 from J, leaving 11 bases between them. Germline V gene data show CDR1 as SGHRS and CDR2 as YFSETQ. There are 14 residues in the CDR3.

The chain joins TRBV19 to TRBJ1-5; D is uncertain. CDR3 length equals 14 residues. V was pared by 4 bases and J by 8 bases, with 15 bases between. The V gene's germline CDR1 is LNHDA and CDR2 SQIVND (reference sequence). In DNA, the CDR3 is TGTGCCAGTAGTACTGATAGTGAGGGAAAGCCCCAGCATTTT. It specifies CASSTDSEGKPQHF. Full variable domain (outside the CDR3, taken from reference TRBV19 and TRBJ1-5): DGGITQSPKYLFRKEGQNVTLSCEQNLNHDAMYWYRQDPGQGLRLIYYSQIVNDFQKGDIAEGYSVSREKKESFPLTVTSAQKNPTAFYLCASSTDSEGKPQHFGDGTRLSIL.

V usage is TRBV27 and J usage is TRBJ2-7, with 8 bases matching TRBD1. Germline-derived CDR1 and CDR2 are MNHEY and SMNVEV (reference sequence). The J segment lost 4 bases and the V segment lost 5 bases, leaving 1 base of the junction unmatched. CDR3 length equals 12 residues. CDR3 sequence: CASSRTGYEQYF. The CDR3 DNA reads as TGTGCCAGCAGTCGGACAGGGTACGAGCAGTACTTC.

The table lists this clone with a few counts. The chain carries TRBV29-1 and TRBJ1-1; D is undetermined. The CDR3 sequence is 11 residues long. Germline V gene sequence: CDR1 SQVTM, CDR2 ANQGSEA. The V and J ends lost 5 bases and 2 bases respectively, with 6 bases between them. For the CDR3, the DNA is TGCAGCGTTACAAGAAACACTGAAGCTTTCTTT. Amino acid sequence: CSVTRNTEAFF.

The V and J genes are TRBV3-1 (or the pseudogene TRBV3-2) and TRBJ2-7; 11 nucleotides line up with TRBD2. CDR1 is LGHDT and CDR2 is YNNKEL in the germline V gene (reference sequence). The V and J ends lost 3 bases and 2 bases, in that order; junction bases with no gene match: 3. The CDR3 is 15 residues long. CDR3 region: CASSQASGGPYEQYF. As DNA, the CDR3 is TGTGCCAGCAGCCAGGCTAGCGGGGGGCCCTACGAGCAGTACTTC.

The chain links TRBV30 to TRBJ2-7, with 8 bases lining up with TRBD2. After removal of 2 bases from V and 2 bases from J, the junction contained 2 bases not matched to a gene. CDR1 is GTSNPN, CDR2 SVGIG, per germline (reference sequence). The CDR3 sequence is 13 residues long. CDR3 region: CAWSQREPYEQYF. The CDR3 DNA reads TGTGCCTGGAGTCAGCGGGAGCCCTACGAGCAGTACTTC.

This clone was counted once. The chain has TRBV5-1 and TRBJ2-7; perhaps TRBD1 as D (6 bases). Trimming left V 4 bases short and J 2 bases short, with 10 bases between. The CDR3 is made up of 13 amino acids. Germline values: CDR1 SGHRS, CDR2 YFSETQ. The CDR3 region has the DNA TGCGCCAGCAGCCCCGGACAGACCTACGAGCAGTACTTC. Its protein product is CASSPGQTYEQYF.

CDR3 DNA: TGTGCCAGCAGAGGGGACAGGGCTTCGGGCAATCAGCCCCAGCATTTT. Translation: CASRGDRASGNQPQHF. The gene calls are TRBV2 and TRBJ1-5; 9 bases match TRBD1. CDR3 length: 16 residues. Germline CDR1 and CDR2: SNHLY and FYNNEI. V was pared by 6 bases and J by 2 bases, with 8 bases of the junction left unmatched.

As regards this clone: The junction differs from germline at one of its ends, possibly a read error. The V and J genes are TRBV4-1 and TRBJ1-1; D is ambiguous. CDR3 size: 13 residues. Germline values: CDR1 MGHRA, CDR2 YSYEKL. The CDR3 protein is CASSQVGNSEAFF. The CDR3 DNA is TGCGCCAGCAGCCAAGTCGGGAACTCTGAAGCTTTCTTT.

This clone was found once. J is TRBJ2-3 and V is TRBV20-1; 8 bases match TRBD1. The CDR3 runs to 14 residues. The trim removed 3 bases at V and 5 bases at J, leaving 7 bases unmatched. Germline V lookup: CDR1 DFQATT, CDR2 SNEGSKA (reference sequence). CDR3 amino acids: CSASDRGAEDTQYF. The DNA for the CDR3 is TGCAGTGCTAGTGACAGGGGCGCCGAAGATACGCAGTATTTT.

This rearrangement joins TRBV30 to TRBJ2-1; 9 nucleotides match TRBD2. CDR3 length: 13 amino acids. With 4 bases clipped from V and 4 bases from J, the junction kept 2 bases outside the gene matches. Germline V gene data show CDR1 as GTSNPN and CDR2 as SVGIG (reference sequence). CDR3 in amino acids: CAWTSGTYNEQFF. The CDR3 DNA is TGTGCCTGGACTAGCGGGACATACAATGAGCAGTTCTTC.

V usage is TRBV19 and J usage is TRBJ1-4; no definite D call. CDR1 is LNHDA and CDR2 is SQIVND in the germline V gene (reference sequence). This CDR3 region has 13 residues. V gave up 8 bases and J gave up 6 bases, with 13 bases separating them. The CDR3: CASARPGDEKLFF. The CDR3 DNA reads TGTGCCAGTGCCCGGCCCGGGGATGAAAAACTGTTTTTT.

The V call is TRBV6-5, the J call TRBJ2-1, with 14 bases aligning to TRBD2. V gave up 4 bases and J gave up 5 bases; unmatched junction bases: 4. Per the germline V gene, CDR1 is MNHEY and CDR2 is SVGAGI. The CDR3 is made up of 16 amino acids. This CDR3 is CASSFTTSGRDNEQFF. CDR3 bases: TGTGCCAGCAGTTTCACGACTAGCGGGAGGGACAATGAGCAGTTCTTC.

The chain combines TRBV6-4 with TRBJ2-1; 7 bases are shared with TRBD2. The junction had 13 bases not matched to a gene; V was cut back by 3 bases and J by 8 bases. The CDR3 covers 16 residues. Germline-derived CDR1 and CDR2 are MRHNA and SNTAGT. CDR3 amino acids: CASSESSGVFWHEQFF. The CDR3 coding sequence is TGTGCCAGCAGTGAATCGAGCGGGGTATTTTGGCATGAGCAGTTCTTC.

The genes are TRBV28 and TRBJ2-1; D unclear. Germline CDR1 and CDR2: MDHEN and SYDVKM. V dropped 1 base and J dropped 2 bases, with 6 bases sitting between them. The CDR3 extends over 14 amino acids. For the CDR3, the DNA is TGTGCCAGCAGTTTATTCTCTGCCTACAATGAGCAGTTCTTC. Translating gives CASSLFSAYNEQFF.

The chain employs TRBV20-1 and TRBJ2-7; 10 bases map to TRBD2. This CDR3 spans 15 amino acids. Germline CDR1 and CDR2: DFQATT and SNEGSKA (reference sequence). The ends lost 3 bases at V and 2 bases at J; junction bases unmatched: 7. The chain's CDR3 is CSASSALAGAYEQYF. The CDR3 DNA is TGCAGTGCTAGTTCGGCCCTAGCGGGAGCCTACGAGCAGTACTTC.

The rearrangement joins TRBV12-3 or TRBV12-4 to TRBJ2-7, with TRBD2 identical over 8 bases. V dropped 3 bases and J dropped 6; count of bases not matched to a gene: 4. CDR3 length: 13 residues. This CDR3 is CASSFRRGVEQYF. The CDR3 DNA is TGTGCCAGCAGTTTTCGGCGGGGGGTCGAGCAGTACTTC.